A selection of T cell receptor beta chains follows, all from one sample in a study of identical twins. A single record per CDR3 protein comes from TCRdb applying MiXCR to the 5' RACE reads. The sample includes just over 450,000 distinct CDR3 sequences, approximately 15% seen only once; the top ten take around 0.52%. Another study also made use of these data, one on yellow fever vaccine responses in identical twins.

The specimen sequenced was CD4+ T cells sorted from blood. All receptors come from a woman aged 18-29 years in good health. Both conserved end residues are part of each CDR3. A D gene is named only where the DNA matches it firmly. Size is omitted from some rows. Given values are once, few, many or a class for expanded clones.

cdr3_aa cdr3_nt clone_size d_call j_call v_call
CASSQEDPLDRVRVRPYEQYF TGTGCCAGCAGCCAAGAAGATCCCCTAGACCGGGTTCGGGTTAGGCCCTACGAGCAGTACTTC NA NA TRBJ2-7 TRBV14
CASTTWEGYDQPQHF TGTGCCAGCACCACATGGGAGGGATATGATCAGCCCCAGCATTTT NA NA TRBJ1-5 TRBV2
CASSVDRGDTQYF TGTGCCAGCAGCGTAGACAGGGGAGATACGCAGTATTTT NA TRBD1 TRBJ2-3 TRBV11-1
CSARAIRGAINEQFF TGCAGTGCTAGAGCAATCCGGGGGGCCATCAATGAGCAGTTCTTC NA NA TRBJ2-1 TRBV20-1
CASRLQGQETQYF TGTGCCAGCAGGCTACAGGGGCAAGAGACCCAGTACTTC NA TRBD1 TRBJ2-5 TRBV27
CASSQAWDVDYEQYF TGTGCCAGCAGCCAAGCGTGGGACGTAGACTACGAGCAGTACTTC few NA TRBJ2-7 TRBV4-2
CASSPGLAGLGGRQYF TGTGCCAGCAGCCCGGGACTAGCGGGACTAGGGGGAAGGCAGTATTTT NA TRBD2 TRBJ2-3 TRBV2
CASSQVLNYGYTF TGTGCCAGCAGCCAAGTCCTTAACTATGGCTACACCTTC NA NA TRBJ1-2 TRBV3-1
CASSLVLDPIPYEQYF TGTGCCAGCAGTTTGGTCTTGGACCCGATCCCCTACGAGCAGTACTTC NA NA TRBJ2-7 TRBV28
CASSLTGLADTQYF TGTGCCAGCAGCCTCACGGGCCTGGCAGATACGCAGTATTTT NA NA TRBJ2-3 TRBV9
CATSDPLPGTVNNEQFF TGTGCCACCAGTGACCCCTTACCCGGGACAGTTAACAATGAGCAGTTCTTC NA TRBD1 TRBJ2-1 TRBV24-1
CASSYSGGGRGRSIYEQYF TGTGCCAGCAGTTACTCAGGGGGCGGGAGAGGAAGGTCGATCTACGAGCAGTACTTC NA NA TRBJ2-7 TRBV6-5
CASSGRTANTGELFF TGTGCCAGCAGCGGCCGGACGGCTAACACCGGGGAGCTGTTTTTT few NA TRBJ2-2 TRBV6-2/TRBV6-3
CASSFGRGSSYNEQFF TGTGCTAGCAGCTTTGGGAGGGGAAGCTCCTACAATGAGCAGTTCTTC NA TRBD2 TRBJ2-1 TRBV7-7
CSAREWGAATGELFF TGCAGTGCTAGAGAATGGGGGGCGGCCACCGGGGAGCTGTTTTTT few NA TRBJ2-2 TRBV20-1
CASTAGIEAFF TGTGCCAGCACTGCCGGGATTGAAGCTTTCTTT few NA TRBJ1-1 TRBV6-6
CASNSGTEPYNEQFF TGTGCCAGCAACTCCGGGACAGAACCTTACAATGAGCAGTTCTTC few TRBD1 TRBJ2-1 TRBV2
CASSSAVGGAFPTDTQYF TGCGCCAGCAGCTCCGCGGTCGGCGGGGCCTTCCCCACAGATACGCAGTATTTT few NA TRBJ2-3 TRBV5-1
CASRRGTPTGGELFF TGTGCCAGCAGACGAGGGACACCGACTGGCGGGGAGCTGTTTTTT many NA TRBJ2-2 TRBV6-1
CASSLGMGNEQFF TGTGCCAGCAGTCTGGGGATGGGCAATGAGCAGTTCTTC few NA TRBJ2-1 TRBV6-4
CASSFQGLMGEQYF TGTGCCAGCAGTTTTCAGGGGCTGATGGGAGAGCAGTACTTC few NA TRBJ2-7 TRBV12-3/TRBV12-4
CSGTGIWLAGEDTQYF TGCAGCGGGACAGGGATTTGGTTAGCGGGAGAGGATACGCAGTATTTT NA NA TRBJ2-3 TRBV29-1
CSVLSTGLPTQYF TGCAGCGTACTATCGACAGGGTTGCCTACGCAGTATTTT few TRBD1 TRBJ2-3 TRBV29-1
CSAYRDTQYF TGCAGTGCCTACCGAGATACGCAGTATTTT NA NA TRBJ2-3 TRBV20-1
CASSYFGRAPNTGELFF TGTGCCAGCAGTTACTTCGGGAGGGCCCCGAACACCGGGGAGCTGTTTTTT NA TRBD2 TRBJ2-2 TRBV6-5